This TCR beta chain was sequenced in a study of cytomegalovirus exposure and HLA in healthy donors. The germline CDR1 and CDR2 sequences are SEHNR and FQNEAQ (reference sequence). Trimming shortened V by 1 base and J by 2 bases, and 6 bases separated the two germline ends. The CDR3 spans 14 residues. In the PCR, 60 Vbeta and 13 Jbeta primers were used. The data were produced by immunoSEQ multiplex PCR, yet TCRdb's version contains in-frame clones alone and is incomplete. Of roughly 160,000 clones listed, 80% are singletons. On this clone itself: Antigen unknown.

Broader study findings: Analyses of presence/absence relied on an assumption of roughly uniform sequencing depth across donors. Later, an analysis showed that TCR beta chains associated with HLA were more clonally expanded than others that were equally common.

The sample was PBMCs. The V and J genes are TRBV7-9 and TRBJ2-1; D gene unclear. The receptor was isolated from a woman aged 50 to 60 in good health and CMV-seropositive. The CDR3 sequence is CASSLDSAYNEQFF. The DNA of the CDR3 is TGTGCCAGCAGCTTAGACAGTGCCTACAATGAGCAGTTCTTC.